One T cell receptor (beta chain) is described in this entry. The sample is drawn from a study of blood T cell repertoires in COVID-19. On the study more broadly: Acute-phase and convalescent COVID-19 samples originated in the United States, Italy and Spain. Sources were T cells, B-cell-depleted T cells, or PBMCs; the material itself was cDNA or gDNA.

Study processing details: Reference gene primer amplification gave estimated nucleated cell counts. Measured with immunoSEQ multiplex PCR; TCRdb has only the in-frame clones, and not every one. Clonal size and the V and J genes are those of that table, whereas D and trimming came from the DNA. The data hold 90,000 to 100,000 clones, with roughly 80% observed a single time. The V gene's germline CDR1 is MNHEY and CDR2 SVGAGI. This CDR3 has 14 amino acids. Unmatched junction bases numbered 4, after V lost 7 bases and J lost 2 bases. The chain combines TRBV6-5 with TRBJ2-7, with 11 bases matching TRBD2. Sequencing was performed on peripheral blood. The source of this sequence is a woman aged 60-75 years with acute or convalescent COVID-19. The CDR3 DNA is TGTGCCAGCACGTTAGCGGGAGGGACCTACGAGCAGTACTTC. It is translated as CASTLAGGTYEQYF.